What follows are 24 T cell receptor beta chains derived from one specimen sequenced in a study of molecular identifiers for immune sequencing clone quantification. TCRdb reanalysed the PCR reads using MiXCR and keeps one entry per CDR3 protein. The data hold approximately 630,000 distinct CDR3 sequences, with about 25% observed a single time. The source material was naive CD8+ T cells from blood, with Jurkat cell RNA spiked in. Subset given: FACS-sorted CD8+CD4-CCR7+CD45RA+ naive T cells. Receptor source: a human donor in good health. Some libraries in this study had Jurkat cell RNA spiked in.

This clonotype was counted between two and nine times. This sequence joins TRBV29-1 and TRBJ2-5; 7 positions agree with TRBD2. The V gene's germline CDR1 is SQVTM and CDR2 ANQGSEA. V lost 3 bases, J lost 5 bases, and 9 bases stayed unmatched. This CDR3 comprises 14 residues. Here the CDR3 DNA reads TGCAGCGTTGATCTAGCGGTTTGGAGGGAGACCCAGTACTTC. Translating gives CSVDLAVWRETQYF. The complete variable domain, with remaining parts taken from reference TRBV29-1 and TRBJ2-5, reads SAVISQKPSRDICQRGTSLTIQCQVDSQVTMMFWYRQQPGQSLTLIATANQGSEATYESGFVIDKFPISRPNLTFSTLTVSNMSPEDSSIYLCSVDLAVWRETQYFGPGTRLLVL.

This clonotype was picked up many times. J is TRBJ2-7 and V is TRBV29-1; D perhaps matches TRBD2 (6 bases). The CDR3 has 12 amino acids. Trimming removed 4 bases from V and 3 bases from J, with 10 bases in between. Germline V CDR1 and CDR2: SQVTM, ANQGSEA. CDR3 sequence: CSVVTSVYEQYF. The CDR3 DNA is TGCAGCGTTGTGACTAGTGTCTACGAGCAGTACTTC.

This clonotype was picked up many times. V and J are TRBV27 and TRBJ2-1, with a tentative D call TRBD1 (6 bases). The CDR3 totals 15 residues. Germline V gene sequence: CDR1 MNHEY, CDR2 SMNVEV (reference sequence). Trimming shortened V by 5 bases and J by 1 base, and 12 bases separated the two germline ends. The DNA for the CDR3 is TGTGCCAGCAGTCCCAGGGGATCATCCTACAATGAGCAGTTCTTC. It is translated as CASSPRGSSYNEQFF.

Of note for this clonotype: A read error is possible here, since a much larger clone lies one base away. The gene calls are TRBV12-3 or TRBV12-4 and TRBJ2-3; 8 bases line up with TRBD2. The CDR3 consists of 14 residues. V lost 8 bases to trimming and J lost 2 bases; unmatched junction nucleotides: 6. CDR3: CASGSGLATDTQYF. As DNA, the CDR3 is TGTGCCAGCGGTTCCGGACTAGCCACAGATACGCAGTATTTT.

J is TRBJ2-1 and V is TRBV27; D possibly matches TRBD1 or TRBD2 (5 bases each). The CDR3 is 12 amino acids. The ends were cut back, 2 bases at V and 10 bases at J, with 9 bases in the middle. Germline V gives CDR1 MNHEY, CDR2 SMNVEV (reference sequence). The CDR3 spells CASSLIGDEQFF. In DNA form, the CDR3 reads TGTGCCAGCAGTTTAATAGGGGACGAGCAGTTCTTC.

Worth noting for this clonotype: With a much larger clone just one base away, this may be a read error. This chain connects TRBV5-6 to TRBJ2-7; 7 bases align to TRBD1. Germline CDR1 is SGHDT and CDR2 is YYEEEE. The CDR3 length is 14 residues. The CDR3, as DNA: TGTCCCAGCATCGGCCGGGACAGCGACTACGAGCAGTACTTC. It specifies CPSIGRDSDYEQYF. Looking up the rest from reference TRBV5-6 and TRBJ2-7 gives the full variable domain: DAGVTQSPTHLIKTRGQQVTLRCSPKSGHDTVSWYQQALGQGPQFIFQYYEEEERQRGNFPDRFSGHQFPNYSSELNVNALLLGDSALYLCPSIGRDSDYEQYFGPGTRLTVT.

The chain couples TRBV21-1 to TRBJ1-5. TRBV21-1 is a pseudogene segment. The CDR3 loop spans 15 amino acids. CDR3 DNA: TGTGCCAGCAGCAAAGGCAGCGGGGTAGGCCAGCCCCAGCATTTT. Its translation is CASSKGSGVGQPQHF.

In this sample, this clonotype turned up a few times. V gene TRBV7-6 combines with J gene TRBJ2-3, with 8 nucleotides matching TRBD2. After removal of 5 bases from V and 6 bases from J, the junction contained 7 bases not matched to a gene. CDR3 length: 14 residues. The germline V gene has CDR1 SGHVS and CDR2 FNYEAQ. CDR3 sequence (DNA): TGTGCCAGCAGCGGGGCGGGGGGTGAGGATACGCAGTATTTT. As protein: CASSGAGGEDTQYF.

This clonotype has ten or more counts. This chain links TRBV29-1 with TRBJ2-3, with 11 bases identical to TRBD1. The germline V gene has CDR1 SQVTM and CDR2 ANQGSEA. The CDR3 contains 14 residues. The junction had 8 bases not matched to a gene; V was cut back by 7 bases and J by 5 bases. For the CDR3, the DNA is TGCAGCGCCGGACAGGGGGCGCGGGGAGATACGCAGTATTTT. Its translation is CSAGQGARGDTQYF.

At least ten counts were recorded for this clonotype. The gene calls are TRBV29-1 and TRBJ1-1; no clear D. V dropped 6 bases and J dropped 5 bases, with 16 bases sitting between them. The CDR3 length is 13 residues. Germline CDR1 is SQVTM and CDR2 is ANQGSEA. CDR3 residues: CSVLQGLRTEAFF. The DNA of the CDR3 is TGCAGCGTCCTTCAAGGGTTGAGGACTGAAGCTTTCTTT.

The gene calls are TRBV28 and TRBJ2-7; 13 bases fit TRBD2. V gave up 10 bases and J gave up 3 bases; unmatched junction bases: 6. This CDR3 is 14 amino acids long. Looked up from germline, CDR1 is MDHEN and CDR2 is SYDVKM. As DNA, the CDR3 is TGTGCCACCAAGGGACTAGCGGGACTCTACGAGCAGTACTTC. It specifies CATKGLAGLYEQYF.

The chain recombines TRBV10-3 with TRBJ1-1, with D maybe TRBD1 (6 bases). Trimming pared 8 bases from V and 6 bases from J, leaving 16 bases between. Looked up from germline, CDR1 is ENHRY and CDR2 is SYGVKD. CDR3 length: 13 amino acids. CDR3 DNA: TGTGCCATCTCCCCCCAACAGGGACCTGAAGCTTTCTTT. This sequence encodes CAISPQQGPEAFF.

This clonotype has at least ten counts. The V gene is TRBV4-3, the J gene TRBJ2-3, with D perhaps given as TRBD1 or TRBD2 (6 bases each). Trimming left V 1 base short and J 4 bases short, with 15 bases between. CDR3 length equals 16 residues. Germline CDR1 and CDR2: LGHNA and YSLEER. The CDR3 nucleotides are TGCGCCAGCAGCCAAGGTCGCGGGAAGGGGGCAGATACGCAGTATTTT. This gives the protein CASSQGRGKGADTQYF.

This clonotype has more than one count but fewer than ten. V gene TRBV14 combines with J gene TRBJ2-1, with a possible D match to TRBD2 (6 bases). This CDR3 has 17 residues. V lost 1 base and J lost 0, with 13 bases in between. Looked up from germline, CDR1 is SGHDN and CDR2 is FVKESK. The CDR3 coding sequence is TGTGCCAGCAGCCAAGCGGTCGCGGGGAGCTCCTACAATGAGCAGTTCTTC. Translation gives CASSQAVAGSSYNEQFF.

This sequence joins TRBV5-1 and TRBJ2-5; tentatively, D is TRBD2 (5 bases). Trimming took off 0 bases at V and 2 bases at J, with 14 bases between the two ends. This CDR3 region has 16 residues. Germline V gene lookup returns CDR1 SGHRS and CDR2 YFSETQ. The CDR3: CASSLAGPGEQETQYF. Here the CDR3 DNA reads TGCGCCAGCAGCTTGGCCGGGCCCGGGGAACAAGAGACCCAGTACTTC.

A few counts support this clonotype. This chain joins TRBV20-1 and TRBJ2-7; D is uncertain. Trimming stripped 7 bases from V and 0 bases from J, with 13 bases between. The CDR3 is made up of 13 amino acids. Germline lookup yields CDR1 DFQATT and CDR2 SNEGSKA (reference sequence). This chain's CDR3 is CSVGDLSSYEQYF. The CDR3 DNA reads as TGCAGTGTCGGTGACCTGAGCTCCTACGAGCAGTACTTC.

A word on this clonotype: This may come from a read error, since a much larger clone is one base off. CDR3 residues: CSVGTGRTDTQHF. DNA of the CDR3: TGCAGCGTTGGGACAGGGAGGACAGATACGCAGCATTTT. This chain connects TRBV29-1 to TRBJ2-3; 8 nucleotides match TRBD1. Judging by the DNA end, TRBJ1-5 fits better; the J call may be wrong. Germline V gene lookup returns CDR1 SQVTM and CDR2 ANQGSEA. The CDR3 covers 13 residues.

This clonotype was recorded a few times. The chain is built from TRBV4-3 and TRBJ1-2; a weak D match, TRBD1 (5 bases). Germline V gene lookup returns CDR1 LGHNA and CDR2 YSLEER. The CDR3 runs 15 residues. Trimming pared 1 base from V and 6 bases from J, leaving 15 bases between. The CDR3 DNA is TGCGCCAGCAGCCAAGCATGGCAGGGCCAGAATGGCTACACCTTC. Translation: CASSQAWQGQNGYTF.

This clonotype was found once. Being one base from a much bigger clone, this may be a read error. The chain carries TRBV12-3 or TRBV12-4 and TRBJ2-6, with TRBD1 identical over 7 bases. This CDR3 is 17 amino acids long. J gave up 0 bases and V 6 bases, and 8 bases lay outside the gene matches. The CDR3 nucleotides are TGTGCCAGCAGCCCAGGGACAGCCAGCTCTGGGGCCAACGTCCTGACTTTC. It translates to CASSPGTASSGANVLTF.

Remarks on this clonotype: Mismatch with germline at one junction end may stem from a read error. The V gene is TRBV7-6, the J gene TRBJ2-7; 9 bases map to TRBD1. The germline V gene has CDR1 SGHVS and CDR2 FNYEAQ. The CDR3 spans 14 residues. The CDR3 DNA sequence: TGTGCCAGCAGCAAGGGGGGGACAGGGTACGAGCACTACTTC. Translating it yields CASSKGGTGYEHYF.

This clonotype was counted at least ten times. The chain combines TRBV4-2 with TRBJ2-2; 16 nucleotides match TRBD2. With V trimmed by 2 bases and J by 6 bases, 9 bases remained unmatched. The CDR3 is made up of 19 amino acids. In germline, CDR1 is LGHNA, CDR2 YNFKEQ. The CDR3 coding sequence is TGTGCCAGCAGCCAACTCCCGGGACTAGCGGGAGGGCCAGCCGGGGAGCTGTTTTTT. Its translation is CASSQLPGLAGGPAGELFF.

This chain connects TRBV9 to TRBJ1-1; the D gene is possibly TRBD1 (5 bases). Germline V CDR1 and CDR2: SGDLS, YYNGEE. The CDR3 sequence is 14 residues long. Trimming shortened V by 4 bases and J by 7 bases, and 17 bases separated the two germline ends. CDR3 in amino acids: CASSPGRDGGEAFF. As DNA, the CDR3 is TGTGCCAGCAGCCCCGGAAGGGACGGAGGTGAAGCTTTCTTT.

This clonotype was recorded many times. The chain joins TRBV7-9 to TRBJ1-1; 7 nucleotides match TRBD1. This CDR3 is 12 amino acids long. From germline, CDR1 is SEHNR and CDR2 FQNEAQ (reference sequence). The ends lost 3 bases at V and 8 bases at J; junction bases unmatched: 3. The DNA for the CDR3 is TGTGCCAGCAGCTTGTCGACAGGGGAAGCTTTCTTT. It specifies CASSLSTGEAFF.

This clonotype was counted between two and nine times. The chain employs TRBV20-1 and TRBJ1-5; 7 bases fit TRBD1. This CDR3 has 13 residues. Looked up from germline, CDR1 is DFQATT and CDR2 is SNEGSKA (reference sequence). Losses at the gene ends were 5 bases for V and 1 base for J; bases not matched to a gene: 2. CDR3 sequence reads: CSAQGDSNQPQHF. The CDR3, as DNA: TGCAGTGCTCAGGGGGACAGCAATCAGCCCCAGCATTTT.